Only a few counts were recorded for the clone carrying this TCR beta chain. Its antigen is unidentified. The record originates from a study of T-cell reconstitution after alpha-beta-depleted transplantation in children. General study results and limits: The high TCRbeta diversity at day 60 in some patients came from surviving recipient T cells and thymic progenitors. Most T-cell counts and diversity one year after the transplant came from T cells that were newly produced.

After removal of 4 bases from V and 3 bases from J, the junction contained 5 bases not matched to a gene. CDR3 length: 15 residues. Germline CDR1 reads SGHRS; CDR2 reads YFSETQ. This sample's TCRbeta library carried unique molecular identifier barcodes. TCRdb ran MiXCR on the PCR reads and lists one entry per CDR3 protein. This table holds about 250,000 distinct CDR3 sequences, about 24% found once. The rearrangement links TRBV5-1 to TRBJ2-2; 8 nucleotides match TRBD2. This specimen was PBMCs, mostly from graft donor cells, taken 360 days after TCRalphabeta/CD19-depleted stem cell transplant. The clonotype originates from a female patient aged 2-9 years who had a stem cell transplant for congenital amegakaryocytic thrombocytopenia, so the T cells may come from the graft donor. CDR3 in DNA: TGCGCCAGCAGCCACGGGGGGGCGGACACCGGGGAGCTGTTTTTT. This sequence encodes CASSHGGADTGELFF.